This TCR beta chain appears in the sequencing data of a study of cytomegalovirus exposure and HLA in healthy donors. V dropped 2 bases and J dropped 3 bases, with 10 bases sitting between them. CDR1 and CDR2 from the germline V gene are SGHAT and FQNNGV. This CDR3 contains 14 residues. Study findings and constraints: A later analysis, which compared TCR beta chains of equal frequency, found the HLA-associated ones more clonally expanded. Across all donors, roughly uniform sequencing depth was an assumption of the presence/absence analyses.

About this clone: Its antigen is still unknown.

PCR involved 60 Vbeta and 13 Jbeta primers. TCRdb keeps only in-frame clones here, not all; method: immunoSEQ multiplex PCR. The sample lists 110,000 to 150,000 clones, around 84% occurring once. The receptor was derived from a boy between 2 and 10 years old in good health and CMV-seronegative. The chain joins TRBV11-2 to TRBJ1-2; D is perhaps TRBD1 (5 bases). Sequenced sample: PBMCs. The CDR3 loop is CASSLTGVHYGYTF. The CDR3, as DNA: TGTGCCAGCAGCTTAACAGGTGTTCACTATGGCTACACCTTC.